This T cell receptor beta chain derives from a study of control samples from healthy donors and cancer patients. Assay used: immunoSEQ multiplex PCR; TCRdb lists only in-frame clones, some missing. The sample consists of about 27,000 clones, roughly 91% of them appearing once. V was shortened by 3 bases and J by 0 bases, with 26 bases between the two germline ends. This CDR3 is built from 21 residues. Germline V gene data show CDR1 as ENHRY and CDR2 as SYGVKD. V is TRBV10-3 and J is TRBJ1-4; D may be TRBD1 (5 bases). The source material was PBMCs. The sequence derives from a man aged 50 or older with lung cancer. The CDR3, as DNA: TGTGCCATCAGTGAAGGAGTCGGGGACTCCGTCCGTAAATCAACTAATGAAAAACTGTTTTTT. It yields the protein CAISEGVGDSVRKSTNEKLFF.